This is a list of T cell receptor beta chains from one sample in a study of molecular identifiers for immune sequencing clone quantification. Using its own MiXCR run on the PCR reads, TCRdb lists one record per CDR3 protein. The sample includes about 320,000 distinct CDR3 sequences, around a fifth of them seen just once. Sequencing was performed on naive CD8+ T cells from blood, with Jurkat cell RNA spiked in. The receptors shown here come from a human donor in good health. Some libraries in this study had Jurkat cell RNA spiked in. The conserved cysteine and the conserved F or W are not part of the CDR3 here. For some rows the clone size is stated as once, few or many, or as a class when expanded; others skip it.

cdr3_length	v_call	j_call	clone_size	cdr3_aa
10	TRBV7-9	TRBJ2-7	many	ASSISTYEQY
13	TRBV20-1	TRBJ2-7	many	SAPGGTGWSYEQY
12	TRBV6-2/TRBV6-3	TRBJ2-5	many	ASSYWQKQETQY
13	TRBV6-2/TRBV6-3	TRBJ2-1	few	ASSYSIQGANEQF
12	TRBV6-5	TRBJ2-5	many	ASSYSSPEETQY
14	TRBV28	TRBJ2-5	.	ASSLWGRGIQETQY
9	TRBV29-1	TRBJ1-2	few	SVGAEDGYT
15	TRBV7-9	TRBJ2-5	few	ASSLASVVLGKETQY
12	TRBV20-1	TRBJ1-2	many	SAPVFRSNYGYT
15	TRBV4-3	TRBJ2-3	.	ASSQDYMGMSTDTQY
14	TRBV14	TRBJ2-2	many	ASSPPWEAYTGELF
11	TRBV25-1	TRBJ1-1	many	ASSESTYTEAF
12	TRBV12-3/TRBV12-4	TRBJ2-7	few	ASSSNPSSYEQY
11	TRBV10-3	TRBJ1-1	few	AIMGVMNTEAF
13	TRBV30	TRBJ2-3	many	AWSVGQGRPDTQY
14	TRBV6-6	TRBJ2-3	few	ASIESRDRVSDTQY
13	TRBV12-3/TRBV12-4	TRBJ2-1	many	ASTPDGSSYNEQF
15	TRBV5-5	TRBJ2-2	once	ASSLTQGLAALGELF
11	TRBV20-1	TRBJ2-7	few	SARTGLTYEQY
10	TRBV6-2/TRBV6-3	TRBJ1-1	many	ASSPRATEAF
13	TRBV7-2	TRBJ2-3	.	ASSMGGGGPDTQY
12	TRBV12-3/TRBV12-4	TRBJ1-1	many	ASSPTLPSTEAF
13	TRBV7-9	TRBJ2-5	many	ASSSRTGGEETQY
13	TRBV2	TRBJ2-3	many	ASTGLAGVPDTQY
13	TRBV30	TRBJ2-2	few	AWRQGAIYTGELF
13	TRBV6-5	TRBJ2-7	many	ASSYGASGGYEQY
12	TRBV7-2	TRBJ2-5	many	ASSNLGLPETQY
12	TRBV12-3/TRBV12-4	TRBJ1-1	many	ASSAATPNTEAF
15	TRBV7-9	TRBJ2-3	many	ASSLGPVGGRPDTQY
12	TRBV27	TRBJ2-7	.	ASSFEPQGDEQY
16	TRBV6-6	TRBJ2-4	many	ASSYPERDPLAKNIQY
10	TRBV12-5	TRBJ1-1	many	ASATGNTEAF
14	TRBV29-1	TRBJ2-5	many	SVTGQGAVSKETQY
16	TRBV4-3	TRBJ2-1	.	ASSQDPAGGPWDNEQF
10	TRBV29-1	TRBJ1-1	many	SVEAQGPEAF
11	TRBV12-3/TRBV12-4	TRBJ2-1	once	ATEGISYNEQF
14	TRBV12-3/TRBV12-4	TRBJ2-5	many	ASSPSVWISQETQY